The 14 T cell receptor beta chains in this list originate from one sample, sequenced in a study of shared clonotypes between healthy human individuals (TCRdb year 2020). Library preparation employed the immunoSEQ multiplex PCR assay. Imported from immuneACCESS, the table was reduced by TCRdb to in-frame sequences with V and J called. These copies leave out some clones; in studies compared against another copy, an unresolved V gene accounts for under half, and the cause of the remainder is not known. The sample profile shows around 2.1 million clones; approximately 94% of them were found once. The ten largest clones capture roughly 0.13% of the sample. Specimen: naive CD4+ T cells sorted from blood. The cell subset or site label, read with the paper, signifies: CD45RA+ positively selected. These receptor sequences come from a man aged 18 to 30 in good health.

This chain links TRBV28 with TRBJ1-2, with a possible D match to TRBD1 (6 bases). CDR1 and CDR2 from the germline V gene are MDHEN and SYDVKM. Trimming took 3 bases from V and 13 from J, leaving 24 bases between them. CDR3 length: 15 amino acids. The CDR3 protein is CASSLQTPSGQMGTF. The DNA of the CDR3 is TGTGCCAGCAGTTTGCAAACCCCAAGTGGACAGATGGGCACCTTC.

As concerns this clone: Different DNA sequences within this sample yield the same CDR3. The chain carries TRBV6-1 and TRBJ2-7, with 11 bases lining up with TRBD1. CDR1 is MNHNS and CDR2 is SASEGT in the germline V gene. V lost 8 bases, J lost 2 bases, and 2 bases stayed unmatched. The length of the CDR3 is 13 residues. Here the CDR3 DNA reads TGTGCCAGCCGGGACAGGGGGACCTACGAGCAGTACTTC. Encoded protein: CASRDRGTYEQYF.

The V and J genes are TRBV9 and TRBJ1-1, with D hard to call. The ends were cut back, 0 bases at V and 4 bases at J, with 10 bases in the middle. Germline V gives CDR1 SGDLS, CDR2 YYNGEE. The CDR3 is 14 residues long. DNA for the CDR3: TGTGCCAGCAGCGTAGACCCCAGCCCCACTGAAGCTTTCTTT. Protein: CASSVDPSPTEAFF.

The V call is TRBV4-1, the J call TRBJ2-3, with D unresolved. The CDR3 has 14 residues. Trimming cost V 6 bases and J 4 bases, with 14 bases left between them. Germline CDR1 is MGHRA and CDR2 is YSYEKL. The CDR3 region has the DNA TGCGCCAGCAGAGGCATAAGGGCCTCAGATACGCAGTATTTT. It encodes CASRGIRASDTQYF.

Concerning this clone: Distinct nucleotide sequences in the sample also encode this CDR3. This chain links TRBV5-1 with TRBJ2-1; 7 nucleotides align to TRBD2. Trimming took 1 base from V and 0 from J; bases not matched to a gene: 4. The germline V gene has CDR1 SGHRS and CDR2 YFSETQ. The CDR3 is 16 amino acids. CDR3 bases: TGCGCCAGCAGCTTGTCTGGCGGGAGCTCCTACAATGAGCAGTTCTTC. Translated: CASSLSGGSSYNEQFF.

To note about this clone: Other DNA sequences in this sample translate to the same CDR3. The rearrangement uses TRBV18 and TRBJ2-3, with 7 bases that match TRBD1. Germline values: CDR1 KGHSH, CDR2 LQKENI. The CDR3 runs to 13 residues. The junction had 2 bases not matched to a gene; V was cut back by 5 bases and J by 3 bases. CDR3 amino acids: CASSSTGTDTQYF. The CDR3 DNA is TGTGCCAGCTCATCGACAGGGACAGATACGCAGTATTTT.

The CDR3 loop is CASSPPAGSYEQYF. The CDR3 nucleotides are TGCGCCAGCAGCCCCCCGGCAGGCTCCTACGAGCAGTACTTC. The chain combines TRBV5-1 with TRBJ2-7; the D is unclear. Germline lookup yields CDR1 SGHRS and CDR2 YFSETQ. V was shortened by 4 bases and J by 0 bases, with 11 bases between the two germline ends. CDR3 length: 14 amino acids.

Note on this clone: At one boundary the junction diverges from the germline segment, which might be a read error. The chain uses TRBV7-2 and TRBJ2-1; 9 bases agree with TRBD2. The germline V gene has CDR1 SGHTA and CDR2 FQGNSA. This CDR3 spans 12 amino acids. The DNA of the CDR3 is TGTGCCAGCAGCTTACCTGGGACTAGCCAACTCTTC. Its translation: CASSLPGTSQLF.

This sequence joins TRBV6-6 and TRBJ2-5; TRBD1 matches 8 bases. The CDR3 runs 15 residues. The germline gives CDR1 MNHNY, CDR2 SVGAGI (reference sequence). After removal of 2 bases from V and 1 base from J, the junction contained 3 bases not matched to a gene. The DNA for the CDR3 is TGTGCCAGCAGTTACCCCGGACAGGGCCAAGAGACCCAGTACTTC. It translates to CASSYPGQGQETQYF.

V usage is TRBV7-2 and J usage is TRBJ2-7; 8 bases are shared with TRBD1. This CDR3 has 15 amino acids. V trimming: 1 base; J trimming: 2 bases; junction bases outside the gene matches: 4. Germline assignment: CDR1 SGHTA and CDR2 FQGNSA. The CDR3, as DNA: TGTGCCAGCAGCTTAGTAGGGGACAGGACCTACGAGCAGTACTTC. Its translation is CASSLVGDRTYEQYF.

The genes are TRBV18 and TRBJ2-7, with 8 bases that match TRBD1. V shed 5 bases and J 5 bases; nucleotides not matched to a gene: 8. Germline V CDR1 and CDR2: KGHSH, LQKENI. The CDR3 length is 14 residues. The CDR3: CASSSGQGSHEQYF. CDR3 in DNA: TGTGCCAGCTCATCCGGACAGGGCAGCCACGAGCAGTACTTC. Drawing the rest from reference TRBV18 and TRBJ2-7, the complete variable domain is NAGVMQNPRHLVRRRGQEARLRCSPMKGHSHVYWYRQLPEEGLKFMVYLQKENIIDESGMPKERFSAEFPKEGPSILRIQQVVRGDSAAYFCASSSGQGSHEQYFGPGTRLTVT.

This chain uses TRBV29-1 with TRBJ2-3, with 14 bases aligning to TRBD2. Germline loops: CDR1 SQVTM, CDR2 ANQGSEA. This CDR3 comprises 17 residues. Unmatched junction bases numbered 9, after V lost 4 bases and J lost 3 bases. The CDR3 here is CSVGGTSGSLGTDTQYF. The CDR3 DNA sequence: TGCAGCGTTGGGGGGACTAGCGGGAGTTTGGGGACAGATACGCAGTATTTT.

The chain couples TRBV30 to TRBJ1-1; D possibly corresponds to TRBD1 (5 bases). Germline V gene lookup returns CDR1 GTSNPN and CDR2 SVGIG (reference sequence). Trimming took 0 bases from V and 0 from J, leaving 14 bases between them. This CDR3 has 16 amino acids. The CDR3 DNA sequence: TGTGCCTGGAGTGTTGTCGGGGGAGAGGTGAACACTGAAGCTTTCTTT. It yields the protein CAWSVVGGEVNTEAFF.

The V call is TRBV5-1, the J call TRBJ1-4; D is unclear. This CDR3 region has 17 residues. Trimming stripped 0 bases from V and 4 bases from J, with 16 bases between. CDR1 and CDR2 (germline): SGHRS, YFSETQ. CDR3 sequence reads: CASSLGTSPGFNEKLFF. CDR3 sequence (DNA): TGCGCCAGCAGCTTGGGAACCTCCCCGGGTTTTAATGAAAAACTGTTTTTT.